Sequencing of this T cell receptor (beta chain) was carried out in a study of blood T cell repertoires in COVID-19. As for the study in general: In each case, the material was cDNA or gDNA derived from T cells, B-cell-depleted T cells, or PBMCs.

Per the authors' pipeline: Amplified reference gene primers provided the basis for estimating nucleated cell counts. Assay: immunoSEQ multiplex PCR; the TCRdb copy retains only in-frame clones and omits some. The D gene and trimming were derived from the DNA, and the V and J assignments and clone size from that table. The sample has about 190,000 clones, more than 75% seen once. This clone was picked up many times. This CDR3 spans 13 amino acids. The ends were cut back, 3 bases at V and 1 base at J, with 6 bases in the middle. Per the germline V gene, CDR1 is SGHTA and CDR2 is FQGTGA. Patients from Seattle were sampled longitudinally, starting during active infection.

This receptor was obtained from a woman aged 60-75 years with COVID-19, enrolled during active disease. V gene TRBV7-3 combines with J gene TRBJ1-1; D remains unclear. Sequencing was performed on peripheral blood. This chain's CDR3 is CASSFNGNTEAFF. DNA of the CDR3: TGTGCCAGCAGCTTCAACGGGAACACTGAAGCTTTCTTT.